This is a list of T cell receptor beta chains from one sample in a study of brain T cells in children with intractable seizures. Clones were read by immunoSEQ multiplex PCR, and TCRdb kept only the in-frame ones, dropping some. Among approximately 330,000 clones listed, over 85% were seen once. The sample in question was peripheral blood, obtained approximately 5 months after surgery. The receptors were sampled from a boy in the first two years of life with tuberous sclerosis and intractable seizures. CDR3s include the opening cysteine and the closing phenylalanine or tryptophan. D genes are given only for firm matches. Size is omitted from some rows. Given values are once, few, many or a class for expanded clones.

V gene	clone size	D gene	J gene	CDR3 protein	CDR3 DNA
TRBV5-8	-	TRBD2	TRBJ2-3	CASSLLGGSTDTQYF	TGTGCCAGCAGCTTGTTGGGGGGGAGCACAGATACGCAGTATTTT
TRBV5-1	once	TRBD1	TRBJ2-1	CASSFDRGLVDEQFF	TGCGCCAGCAGCTTCGACAGGGGGCTAGTCGATGAGCAGTTCTTC
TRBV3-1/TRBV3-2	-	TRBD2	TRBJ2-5	CASSQGLAGLQETQYF	TGTGCCAGCAGCCAAGGGCTAGCGGGTCTCCAAGAGACCCAGTACTTC
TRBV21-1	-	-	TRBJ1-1	CASSKDGRQPANTEAFF	TGTGCCAGCAGCAAAGACGGTCGGCAACCCGCGAACACTGAAGCTTTCTTT
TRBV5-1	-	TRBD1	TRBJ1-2	CASSLETGIYGYTF	TGCGCCAGCAGCTTGGAGACAGGGATCTATGGCTACACCTTC
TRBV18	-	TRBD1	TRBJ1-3	CASSPNRGSGNTIYF	TGTGCCAGCTCACCAAACAGGGGCTCTGGAAACACCATATATTTT
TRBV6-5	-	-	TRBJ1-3	CASSYSVGGSGNTIYF	TGTGCCAGCAGTTACTCAGTAGGAGGCTCTGGAAACACCATATATTTT
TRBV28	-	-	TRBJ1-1	CASSLLRVKSTEAFF	TGTGCCAGCAGTTTATTAAGGGTAAAGAGCACTGAAGCTTTCTTT
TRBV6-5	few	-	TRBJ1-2	CASSYLRTGKEGGYTF	TGTGCCAGCAGTTACCTGCGAACAGGGAAGGAGGGTGGCTACACCTTC
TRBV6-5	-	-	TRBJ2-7	CASAREKGFYEQYF	TGTGCCAGCGCCCGGGAAAAGGGCTTTTACGAGCAGTACTTC
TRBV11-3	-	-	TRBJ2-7	CASSLETQPPKQYF	TGTGCCAGCAGCTTAGAGACTCAACCCCCCAAGCAGTACTTC
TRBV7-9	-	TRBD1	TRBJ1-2	CASSSESQTGEDYGYTF	TGTGCCAGCAGCTCCGAAAGCCAGACAGGGGAAGACTATGGCTACACCTTC
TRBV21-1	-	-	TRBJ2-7	CARKHRARSYEQYF	TGTGCCAGAAAGCACAGGGCTCGGTCCTACGAGCAGTACTTC
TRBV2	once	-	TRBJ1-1	CASRVDTPEAFF	TGTGCCAGCAGAGTCGACACCCCTGAAGCTTTCTTT
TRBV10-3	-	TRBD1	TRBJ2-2	CAISQRGTGGNTGELFF	TGTGCCATCAGTCAGAGAGGGACAGGGGGCAACACCGGGGAGCTGTTTTTT
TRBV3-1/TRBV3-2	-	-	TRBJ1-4	CASSQEGEKLFF	TGTGCCAGCAGCCAAGAAGGGGAAAAACTGTTTTTT
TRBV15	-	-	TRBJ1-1	CATSEGLTANTEAFF	TGTGCCACCAGCGAAGGGTTAACAGCAAACACTGAAGCTTTCTTT
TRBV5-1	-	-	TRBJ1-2	CASSFRGAGYTF	TGCGCCAGCAGCTTCAGGGGAGCTGGCTACACCTTC
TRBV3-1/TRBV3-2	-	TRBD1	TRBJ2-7	CASSQEPGQSYEQYF	TGTGCCAGCAGCCAAGAACCGGGACAGTCCTACGAGCAGTACTTC